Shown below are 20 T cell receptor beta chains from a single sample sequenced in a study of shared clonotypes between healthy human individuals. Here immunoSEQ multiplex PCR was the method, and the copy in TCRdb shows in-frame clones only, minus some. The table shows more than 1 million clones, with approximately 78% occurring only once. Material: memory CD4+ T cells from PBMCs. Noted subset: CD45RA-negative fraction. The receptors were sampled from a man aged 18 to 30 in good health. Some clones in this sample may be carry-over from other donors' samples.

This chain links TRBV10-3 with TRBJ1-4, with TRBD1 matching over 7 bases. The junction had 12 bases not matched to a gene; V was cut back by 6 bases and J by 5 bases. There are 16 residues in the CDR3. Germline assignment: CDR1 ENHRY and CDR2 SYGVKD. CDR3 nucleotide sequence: TGTGCCATCAGATCATCTATGACAGGGATAAATGAAAAACTGTTTTTT. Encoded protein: CAIRSSMTGINEKLFF.

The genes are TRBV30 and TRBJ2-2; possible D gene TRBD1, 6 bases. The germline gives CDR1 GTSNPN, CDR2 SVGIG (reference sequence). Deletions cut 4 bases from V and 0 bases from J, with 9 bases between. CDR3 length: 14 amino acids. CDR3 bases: TGTGCCTGGAATACAGGGCCGAACACCGGGGAGCTGTTTTTT. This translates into CAWNTGPNTGELFF.

CDR3 bases: TGTGCCAGCAGATCGACATGCCAAGAGACCCAGTACTTC. Translated, it gives CASRSTCQETQYF. The V and J genes are TRBV6-4 and TRBJ2-5; unclear D gene. Trimming left V 6 bases short and J 1 base short, with 9 bases between. The CDR3 covers 13 residues. CDR1 is MRHNA, CDR2 SNTAGT, per germline.

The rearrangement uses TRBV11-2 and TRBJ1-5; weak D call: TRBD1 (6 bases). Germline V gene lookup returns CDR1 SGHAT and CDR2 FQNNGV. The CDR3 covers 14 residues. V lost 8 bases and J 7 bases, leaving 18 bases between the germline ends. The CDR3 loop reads CASSETGAFQPQHF. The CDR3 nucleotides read TGTGCCAGCTCCGAAACGGGGGCCTTCCAGCCCCAGCATTTT.

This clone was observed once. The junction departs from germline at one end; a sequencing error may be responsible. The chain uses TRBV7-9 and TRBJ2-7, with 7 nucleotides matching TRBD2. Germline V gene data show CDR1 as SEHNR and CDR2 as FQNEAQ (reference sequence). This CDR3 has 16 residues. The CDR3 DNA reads TGTGCCAGCAGCGTAGCTTGGGCTAGCGGCTCCTACGAGCAGTACTTC. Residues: CASSVAWASGSYEQYF.

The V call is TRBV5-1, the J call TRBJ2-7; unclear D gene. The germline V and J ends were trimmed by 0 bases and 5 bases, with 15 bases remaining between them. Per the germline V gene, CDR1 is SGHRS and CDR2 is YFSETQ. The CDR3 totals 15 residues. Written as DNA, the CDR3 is TGCGCCAGCAGCTTGGCGACGCGTCCCTGGAACGAGCAGTACTTC. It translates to CASSLATRPWNEQYF.

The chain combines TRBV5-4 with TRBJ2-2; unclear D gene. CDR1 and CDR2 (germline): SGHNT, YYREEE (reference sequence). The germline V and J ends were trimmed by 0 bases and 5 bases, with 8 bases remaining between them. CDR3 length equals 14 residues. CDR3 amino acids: CASSLERHTGELFF. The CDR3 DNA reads TGTGCCAGCAGCTTGGAGAGGCATACCGGGGAGCTGTTTTTT.

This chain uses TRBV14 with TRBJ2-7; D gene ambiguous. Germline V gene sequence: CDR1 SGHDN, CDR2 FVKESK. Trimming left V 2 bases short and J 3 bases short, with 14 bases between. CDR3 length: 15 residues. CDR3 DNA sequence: TGTGCCAGCAGCCAACGAGTAGGCAGAAACTACGAGCAGTACTTC. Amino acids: CASSQRVGRNYEQYF.

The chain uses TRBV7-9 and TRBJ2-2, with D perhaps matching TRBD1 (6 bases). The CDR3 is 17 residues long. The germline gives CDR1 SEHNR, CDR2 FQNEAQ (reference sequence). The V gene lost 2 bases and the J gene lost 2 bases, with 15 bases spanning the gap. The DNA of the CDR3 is TGTGCCAGCAGCTTAAGGGGGAAGGGGCTCAACACCGGGGAGCTGTTTTTT. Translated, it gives CASSLRGKGLNTGELFF.

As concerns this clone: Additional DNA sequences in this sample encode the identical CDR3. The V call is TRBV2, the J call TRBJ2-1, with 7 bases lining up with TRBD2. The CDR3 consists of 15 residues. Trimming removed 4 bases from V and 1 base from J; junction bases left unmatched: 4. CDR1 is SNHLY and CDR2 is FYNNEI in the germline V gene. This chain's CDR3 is CASSGTGGSYNEQFF. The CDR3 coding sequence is TGTGCCAGCAGTGGAACGGGAGGTTCCTACAATGAGCAGTTCTTC. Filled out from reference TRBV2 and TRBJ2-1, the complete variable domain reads EPEVTQTPSHQVTQMGQEVILRCVPISNHLYFYWYRQILGQKVEFLVSFYNNEISEKSEIFDDQFSVERPDGSNFTLKIRSTKLEDSAMYFCASSGTGGSYNEQFFGPGTRLTVL.

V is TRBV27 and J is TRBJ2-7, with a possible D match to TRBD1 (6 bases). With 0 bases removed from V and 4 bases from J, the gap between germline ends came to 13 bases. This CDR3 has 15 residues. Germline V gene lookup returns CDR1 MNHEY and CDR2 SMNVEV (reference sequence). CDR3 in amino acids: CASSLSPSTGYEQYF. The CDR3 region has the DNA TGTGCCAGCAGTTTATCCCCCTCGACAGGATACGAGCAGTACTTC.

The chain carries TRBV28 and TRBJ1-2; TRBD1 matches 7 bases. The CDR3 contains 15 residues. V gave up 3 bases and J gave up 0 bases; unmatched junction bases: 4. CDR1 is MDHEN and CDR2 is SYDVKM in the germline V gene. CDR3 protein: CASSFLGTANYGYTF. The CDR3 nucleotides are TGTGCCAGCAGTTTTTTGGGGACAGCTAACTATGGCTACACCTTC.

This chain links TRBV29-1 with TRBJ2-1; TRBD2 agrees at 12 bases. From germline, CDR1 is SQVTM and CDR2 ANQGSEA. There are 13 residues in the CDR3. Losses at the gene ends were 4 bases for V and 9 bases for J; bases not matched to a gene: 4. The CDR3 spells CSVVELAGGEQFF. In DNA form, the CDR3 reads TGCAGCGTTGTTGAACTAGCGGGAGGTGAGCAGTTCTTC.

CDR3 sequence: CSVVRASNYGYTF. As DNA, the CDR3 is TGCAGCGTTGTGAGGGCCTCTAACTATGGCTACACCTTC. This chain uses TRBV29-1 with TRBJ1-2; D is undetermined. The germline V gene encodes CDR1 SQVTM and CDR2 ANQGSEA. The CDR3 runs 13 residues. V lost 4 bases, J lost 0 bases, and 9 bases lay in between.

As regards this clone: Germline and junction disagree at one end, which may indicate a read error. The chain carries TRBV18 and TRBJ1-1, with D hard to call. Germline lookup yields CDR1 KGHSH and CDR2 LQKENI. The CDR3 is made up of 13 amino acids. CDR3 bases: TGTGCCAGCTCACGCGACCCGAACACTAAAGCTTTCTTT. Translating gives CASSRDPNTKAFF.

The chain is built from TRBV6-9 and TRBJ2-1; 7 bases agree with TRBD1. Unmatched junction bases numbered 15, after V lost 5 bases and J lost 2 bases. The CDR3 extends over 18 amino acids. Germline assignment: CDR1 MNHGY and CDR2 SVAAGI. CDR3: CASSLPPPDREPYNEQFF. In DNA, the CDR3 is TGTGCCAGCAGTCTACCCCCACCTGACAGGGAACCCTACAATGAGCAGTTCTTC.

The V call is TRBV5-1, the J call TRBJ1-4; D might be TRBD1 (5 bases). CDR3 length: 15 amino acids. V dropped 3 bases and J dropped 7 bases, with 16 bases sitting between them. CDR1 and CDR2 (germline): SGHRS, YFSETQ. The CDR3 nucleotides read TGCGCCAGCAGCTCCCAGACAGATGGAAGTGAAAAACTGTTTTTT. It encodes CASSSQTDGSEKLFF.

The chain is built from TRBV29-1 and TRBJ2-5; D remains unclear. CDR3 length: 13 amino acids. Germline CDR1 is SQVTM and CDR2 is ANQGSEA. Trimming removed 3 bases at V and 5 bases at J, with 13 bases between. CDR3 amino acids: CSVDSLPQETQYF. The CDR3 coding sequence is TGCAGCGTTGACTCACTACCCCAGGAGACCCAGTACTTC.

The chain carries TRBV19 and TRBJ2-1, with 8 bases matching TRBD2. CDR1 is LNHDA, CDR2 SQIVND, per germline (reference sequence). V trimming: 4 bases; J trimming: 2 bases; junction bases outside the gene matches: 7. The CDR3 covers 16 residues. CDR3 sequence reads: CASSKGGTSPYNEQFF. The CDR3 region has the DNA TGTGCCAGTAGTAAAGGGGGGACTAGTCCCTACAATGAGCAGTTCTTC.

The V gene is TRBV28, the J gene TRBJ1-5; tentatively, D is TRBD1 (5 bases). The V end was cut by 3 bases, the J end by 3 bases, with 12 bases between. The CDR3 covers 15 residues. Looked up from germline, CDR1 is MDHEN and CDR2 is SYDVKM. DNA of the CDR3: TGTGCCAGCAGTTTGCCGGACACAGCCAATCAGCCCCAGCATTTT. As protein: CASSLPDTANQPQHF.